This passage covers 6 T cell receptor beta chains from one sample sequenced in a study of Ad26.COV2.S vaccination and SARS-CoV-2 variants. This sample's treatment: about 20 received Ad26.COV2.S at low or high dose, single or two shots; 5 received placebo; per-sample allocation not given. Sampling happened 63 days after the first vaccine or placebo injection. The repertoire was sequenced with immunoSEQ multiplex PCR; TCRdb's copy has only in-frame clones and lacks some. The table includes approximately 300,000 clones, 86% detected once. The source was peripheral blood, collected in a trial of Ad26.COV2.S vaccine versus placebo. These receptors came from a person between 18 and 65 years old who received the Ad26.COV2.S COVID-19 vaccine or a placebo.

The V and J genes are TRBV15 and TRBJ1-3, with D tentatively TRBD1 (6 bases). Per the germline V gene, CDR1 is LNHNV and CDR2 is YYDKDF (reference sequence). The CDR3 contains 16 residues. V shed 0 bases and J shed 1 base, with 10 bases lying between them. The CDR3 DNA reads as TGTGCCACCAGCAGAGATTCAGGGGCTTCTGGAAACACCATATATTTT. It translates to CATSRDSGASGNTIYF. Looking up the rest from reference TRBV15 and TRBJ1-3 gives the full variable domain: DAMVIQNPRYQVTQFGKPVTLSCSQTLNHNVMYWYQQKSSQAPKLLFHYYDKDFNNEADTPDNFQSRRPNTSFCFLDIRSPGLGDTAMYLCATSRDSGASGNTIYFGEGSWLTVV.

The chain is built from TRBV21-1 and TRBJ2-3; TRBD2, as called in the table, went unchecked against the DNA. TRBV21-1 is a documented pseudogene. The CDR3 has 15 residues. The CDR3 sequence: CASSKVGGVTDTQYF. In nucleotides, the CDR3 is TGTGCCAGCAGCAAAGTTGGGGGGGTCACAGATACGCAGTATTTT.

The chain has TRBV5-4 and TRBJ1-2; TRBD1 matches at 7 bases. The CDR3 contains 15 residues. Germline CDR1 and CDR2: SGHNT and YYREEE (reference sequence). V was pared by 2 bases and J by 0 bases, with 4 bases of the junction left unmatched. CDR3 residues: CASSLQGRPNYGYTF. The CDR3, as DNA: TGTGCCAGCAGCTTACAGGGGCGGCCTAACTATGGCTACACCTTC.

V and J are TRBV6-6 and TRBJ1-3; D possibly corresponds to TRBD1 (5 bases). This CDR3 comprises 17 residues. Trimming pared 5 bases from V and 0 bases from J, leaving 17 bases between. Germline V gene sequence: CDR1 MNHNY, CDR2 SVGAGI (reference sequence). The DNA for the CDR3 is TGTGCCAGCAGTCGCCTGGGGCGGACCGTCTCTGGAAACACCATATATTTT. It is translated as CASSRLGRTVSGNTIYF.

This clone has just one count. V usage is TRBV30 and J usage is TRBJ2-3; D may match TRBD1 or TRBD2 (5 bases each). The V end lost 5 bases, the J end lost 6 bases, and 15 bases lay between the germline ends. This CDR3 is 13 amino acids long. Germline V gene lookup returns CDR1 GTSNPN and CDR2 SVGIG (reference sequence). CDR3 bases: TGTGCCTGGGAGGGGAAAATGGGGGATACGCAGTATTTT. It specifies CAWEGKMGDTQYF.

This clone showed up just once. The gene calls are TRBV4-1 and TRBJ1-1, with D unclear. Per the germline V gene, CDR1 is MGHRA and CDR2 is YSYEKL. This CDR3 is built from 13 residues. V lost 0 bases and J 1 base, leaving 3 bases between the germline ends. Here the CDR3 DNA reads TGCGCCAGCAGCCAAGAGAAGAACACTGAAGCTTTCTTT. It encodes CASSQEKNTEAFF.